These 11 T cell receptor beta chains were sequenced from one sample in a study of blood T cells in healthy people across ages. Then a second PCR, running roughly 7 to 11 cycles, was carried out with a sample-barcoded 5' primer and a J-beta primer mix. TCRdb passed the 5' RACE reads through MiXCR, listing each CDR3 protein once. The table shows 650,000 to 800,000 distinct CDR3 sequences, with approximately 48% occurring only once. The sequenced sample was blood. The source of these receptors is a man in his 60s in good health.

Of note for this clonotype: The junction departs from germline at one end; a sequencing error may be responsible. The chain recombines TRBV9 with TRBJ2-7; 10 nucleotides agree with TRBD2. Germline-derived CDR1 and CDR2 are SGDLS and YYNGEE. The CDR3 totals 15 residues. CDR3 DNA sequence: TGTGCCAGCGGTCCTAGCGGGGGCAGCTCCGACGAGCAGTACTTC. Its protein product is CASGPSGGSSDEQYF.

The chain recombines TRBV12-3 or TRBV12-4 with TRBJ2-3; 11 bases are shared with TRBD1. CDR3 size: 16 residues. V gave up 0 bases and J gave up 11 bases; unmatched junction bases: 10. This chain's CDR3 is CASSLAPGQGGRRQYF. The CDR3 DNA is TGTGCCAGCAGTTTAGCCCCGGGACAGGGGGGTAGGAGGCAGTATTTT.

This clonotype was seen ten or more times. The chain combines TRBV20-1 with TRBJ2-7; 9 nucleotides align to TRBD1. Germline CDR1 and CDR2: DFQATT and SNEGSKA (reference sequence). V shed 1 base, J shed 3 bases, and the junction held 4 bases outside the gene matches. This CDR3 is built from 14 residues. This CDR3 is CSARVPTGGYEQYF. CDR3 DNA sequence: TGCAGTGCTAGAGTTCCGACAGGGGGCTACGAGCAGTACTTC.

V and J are TRBV7-2 and TRBJ2-7; TRBD2 agrees at 13 bases. V was clipped by 5 bases and J by 3 bases; unmatched bases: 7. This CDR3 has 16 residues. CDR1 SGHTA and CDR2 FQGNSA come from the germline V gene. For the CDR3, the DNA is TGTGCCAGCAGCCCCCGGACTAGCGGGGGACTCTACGAGCAGTACTTC. It yields the protein CASSPRTSGGLYEQYF.

This chain joins TRBV5-6 and TRBJ2-1; TRBD2 aligns across 14 bases. The V and J ends lost 3 bases and 6 bases, in that order; junction bases with no gene match: 5. The CDR3 contains 16 residues. Germline-derived CDR1 and CDR2 are SGHDT and YYEEEE. The CDR3 sequence is CASSYPGTSGGNEQFF. The CDR3 DNA sequence: TGTGCCAGCAGCTACCCCGGGACTAGCGGGGGCAATGAGCAGTTCTTC.

In this sample, this clonotype turned up a few times. The chain recombines TRBV24-1 with TRBJ2-7, with 8 positions matching TRBD1. V lost 4 bases and J lost 3; bases outside the gene matches: 7. The CDR3 runs to 15 residues. CDR1 is KGHDR, CDR2 SFDVKD, per germline. The CDR3 spells CATSDQRQGNYEQYF. CDR3 DNA sequence: TGTGCCACCAGTGACCAACGACAGGGGAACTACGAGCAGTACTTC.

V is TRBV4-1 and J is TRBJ1-5; 9 nucleotides match TRBD1. The V and J ends lost 1 base and 7 bases, in that order; junction bases with no gene match: 5. The V gene's germline CDR1 is MGHRA and CDR2 YSYEKL. This CDR3 spans 15 amino acids. The CDR3 is CASSQVFTGGQPQHF. The CDR3 coding sequence is TGCGCCAGCAGCCAAGTATTTACAGGGGGCCAGCCCCAGCATTTT.

V gene TRBV9 combines with J gene TRBJ2-3; D gene ambiguous. Germline values: CDR1 SGDLS, CDR2 YYNGEE. The CDR3 contains 15 residues. Trimming left V 3 bases short and J 5 bases short, with 16 bases between. The CDR3 loop reads CASSAYWNRLDTQYF. The CDR3 DNA reads as TGTGCCAGCAGCGCCTATTGGAACCGACTAGATACGCAGTATTTT.

The chain uses TRBV5-1 and TRBJ2-2, with D perhaps TRBD1 or TRBD2 (5 bases each). The CDR3 loop spans 16 amino acids. CDR1 is SGHRS and CDR2 is YFSETQ in the germline V gene. Trimming pared 0 bases from V and 1 base from J, leaving 10 bases between. The CDR3, as DNA: TGCGCCAGCAGCTTGGTTCTGGGGGAGAACACCGGGGAGCTGTTTTTT. As protein: CASSLVLGENTGELFF.

The sample holds a few counts of this clonotype. The rearrangement joins TRBV12-3 or TRBV12-4 to TRBJ1-1, with D possibly TRBD1 on 5 matching bases. Trimming took 6 bases from V and 0 from J, leaving 17 bases between them. The CDR3 is 16 residues long. CDR3 DNA: TGTGCCAGCAGCTCGGAGGTGGGGGTTTTGAACACTGAAGCTTTCTTT. Translation gives CASSSEVGVLNTEAFF.

The V and J genes are TRBV5-1 and TRBJ1-1; D is uncertain. The CDR3 extends over 15 amino acids. With 0 bases removed from V and 4 bases from J, the gap between germline ends came to 13 bases. Germline-derived CDR1 and CDR2 are SGHRS and YFSETQ. The CDR3 sequence: CASSLERARGTEAFF. The CDR3, as DNA: TGCGCCAGCAGCTTGGAAAGGGCCCGGGGCACTGAAGCTTTCTTT. The complete variable domain, with remaining parts taken from reference TRBV5-1 and TRBJ1-1, reads KAGVTQTPRYLIKTRGQQVTLSCSPISGHRSVSWYQQTPGQGLQFLFEYFSETQRNKGNFPGRFSGRQFSNSRSEMNVSTLELGDSALYLCASSLERARGTEAFFGQGTRLTVV.